This paragraph covers one TCR beta chain sequence. Its antigen target is currently unknown. Base qualities are not recorded, but no much larger clone differs from it by a single base. V trim: 5 bases; J trim: 0 bases; unmatched bases: 4. CDR1 and CDR2 are read off the germline V gene as LGHNT and FRNRAP. Including cysteine and phenylalanine, the CDR3 has 15 amino acids. The sequence is cut down to CDR3 DNA, 45 bases in frame from base 1. These data come from a study of blood T cell repertoires in COVID-19 (dated by TCRdb to the early 2020s). Regarding the research as a whole: Samples covering the acute and convalescent phases of COVID-19 were provided by collaborators in the United States, Italy and Spain. The prospective study material was composed of cDNA or gDNA derived from T cells, B-cell-depleted T cells, or PBMCs. The dataset comprised deeply sampled blood TCRbeta repertoires from subjects exposed to, actively infected with, or recovered from COVID-19. The repertoires were released in a freely available public database meant as a resource for research on the immune response to SARS-CoV-2. The samples were drawn from the first 160 participants of the ongoing ImmuneRACE study and from over 950 subjects provided by 6 global collaborators. Nearly every sample came with metadata listing a de-identified subject ID, COVID-19 status, age in years and sex. Where available, HLA class I and class II types were taken from metadata supplied by the sample provider and were not determined by assay-based typing. Results the study describes overall, beyond this receptor: The quantity of clinical and demographic metadata differed by source and by participant and was supplied without curation.

Collaborating institutions collected whole blood in K2EDTA tubes following their own protocols. For TCRbeta analysis, collaborators shipped samples in one of three forms: frozen whole blood, isolated PBMCs, or DNA extracted from either of those sample types. TCRbeta CDR3 regions were amplified from genomic DNA using the immunoSEQ Assay, a bias-controlled multiplex PCR. As for the authors' bioinformatics: Within the assay, amplification of reference gene primers was used to estimate how many nucleated cells each sample contained. Sequence reads were collapsed and filtered to measure the absolute abundance of every unique TCRbeta CDR3 rearrangement. For each sample, productive Simpson clonality was calculated by taking the square root of Simpson's diversity index across productive rearrangements. Held by TCRdb, this immuneACCESS table contains in-frame sequences only and omits some clones. Under half of the omission traces to an unresolved V gene where checked; the cause of the rest is unknown. V, J and clone size were drawn from that table, and D and trimming were deduced from the DNA. The sample has some 250,000 clones on record, 82% of them singletons. Roughly 3.1% of the sample belongs to the ten largest clones.

Sequencing used peripheral blood. This receptor was identified in a woman aged 18-29 years with acute or convalescent COVID-19. The sequence joins TRBV12-5 to TRBJ1-5; TRBD1 lines up with 7 middle nucleotides. The DNA reads TGTGCTAGTGGTCTCGGGACAGCTAGCAATCAGCCCCAGCATTTT. It specifies CASGLGTASNQPQHF.